This T cell receptor (beta chain) was identified in a study of blood T cell repertoires in COVID-19. Overall study: Some COVID-19 samples were acute and others convalescent; all came from the United States, Italy and Spain.

CDR3 length: 14 amino acids. CDR1 and CDR2 from the germline V gene are MNHEY and SVGAGI. The J segment lost 0 bases and the V segment lost 10 bases, leaving 6 bases of the junction unmatched. In the original analysis: It was from reference gene primer amplification that nucleated cell counts were estimated. Libraries were prepared by immunoSEQ multiplex PCR; TCRdb keeps only in-frame clonotypes and omits some of them. The V and J calls and the clone size are those of that table, but D and trimming were determined from the DNA. Among 200,000 or so clones listed, about 88% were seen once. The sequence derives from a man in his fifties or sixties with acute or convalescent COVID-19. Source material: peripheral blood. This sequence joins TRBV6-5 and TRBJ1-3; TRBD1 matches 7 bases. CDR3 sequence reads: CATRDRASGNTIYF. In nucleotides, the CDR3 is TGTGCCACACGAGACAGGGCCTCTGGAAACACCATATATTTT.